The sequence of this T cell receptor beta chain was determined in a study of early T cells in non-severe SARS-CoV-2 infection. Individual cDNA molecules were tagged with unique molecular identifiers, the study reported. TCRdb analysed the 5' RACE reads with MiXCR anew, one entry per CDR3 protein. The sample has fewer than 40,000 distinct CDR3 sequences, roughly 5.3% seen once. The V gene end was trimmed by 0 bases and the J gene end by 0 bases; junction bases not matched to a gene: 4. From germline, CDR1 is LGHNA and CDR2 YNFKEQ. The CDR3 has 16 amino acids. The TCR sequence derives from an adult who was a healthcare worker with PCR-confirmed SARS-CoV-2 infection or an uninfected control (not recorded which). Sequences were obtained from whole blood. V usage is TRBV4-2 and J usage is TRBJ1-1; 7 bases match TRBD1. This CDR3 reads CASSQEGQSMNTEAFF. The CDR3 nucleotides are TGTGCCAGCAGCCAAGAGGGACAGTCAATGAACACTGAAGCTTTCTTT.